Below, 14 T cell receptor beta chains from the same sample are listed, as sequenced in a study of blood T cell repertoires in COVID-19 (dated by TCRdb to 2018 to 2021). To prepare the library, the immunoSEQ multiplex PCR assay was applied. TCRdb limited this immuneACCESS table to in-frame rearrangements with V and J called. A share of clones is missing; checked studies link under half to unresolved V genes, and the rest is unexplained. For this sample the table gives approximately 500,000 clones, of which approximately 85% were detected only once. The ten largest clonotypes hold about 3% of the sample. Sequences were obtained from peripheral blood. The receptors shown here come from a human donor in a cohort sampled during active COVID-19.

V gene TRBV27 combines with J gene TRBJ2-7; 9 nucleotides match TRBD2. This CDR3 contains 15 residues. After removal of 3 bases from V and 4 bases from J, the junction contained 7 bases not matched to a gene. CDR1 is MNHEY and CDR2 is SMNVEV in the germline V gene (reference sequence). This chain's CDR3 is CASSLTREGWYEQYF. CDR3 DNA: TGTGCCAGCAGTTTGACGCGGGAGGGCTGGTACGAGCAGTACTTC.

The V call is TRBV7-2, the J call TRBJ2-2, with 8 positions matching TRBD2. Germline loops: CDR1 SGHTA, CDR2 FQGNSA. The V gene end was trimmed by 3 bases and the J gene end by 8 bases; junction bases not matched to a gene: 11. The CDR3 spans 16 residues. CDR3 in amino acids: CASSLLAGRRTGELFF. In nucleotides, the CDR3 is TGTGCCAGCAGCTTGTTAGCGGGAAGACGAACAGGGGAGCTGTTTTTT.

The chain recombines TRBV28 with TRBJ1-3; 8 nucleotides line up with TRBD1. V shed 2 bases and J 1 base; nucleotides not matched to a gene: 7. This CDR3 region has 17 residues. Germline V gene sequence: CDR1 MDHEN, CDR2 SYDVKM. The CDR3 is CASSLRGRGPSGNTIYF. The CDR3 DNA sequence: TGTGCCAGCAGTTTAAGGGGCAGGGGGCCGTCTGGAAACACCATATATTTT.

The chain combines TRBV19 with TRBJ2-7, with D tentatively TRBD2 (5 bases). V lost 3 bases and J 2 bases, leaving 17 bases between the germline ends. The CDR3 is 16 residues long. The V gene's germline CDR1 is LNHDA and CDR2 SQIVND (reference sequence). The CDR3 nucleotides are TGTGCCAGTAGTATTCGTCGGGGTGGGATCGCCTACGAGCAGTACTTC. Protein: CASSIRRGGIAYEQYF.

J is TRBJ1-5 and V is TRBV30, with a tentative D call TRBD1 (6 bases). The V end lost 0 bases, the J end lost 2 bases, and 14 bases lay between the germline ends. CDR1 is GTSNPN and CDR2 is SVGIG in the germline V gene (reference sequence). The CDR3 totals 16 residues. CDR3 sequence: CAWSVLGAGGNQPQHF. CDR3 DNA: TGTGCCTGGAGTGTATTGGGGGCTGGGGGCAATCAGCCCCAGCATTTT.

This clone was found once. The chain joins TRBV5-1 to TRBJ2-3, with no clear D. The CDR3 is made up of 14 amino acids. Trimming cost V 5 bases and J 2 bases, with 12 bases left between them. Germline-derived CDR1 and CDR2 are SGHRS and YFSETQ. The CDR3 reads CASSVAGLTDTQYF. In DNA form, the CDR3 reads TGCGCCAGCAGTGTTGCAGGCCTCACAGATACGCAGTATTTT.

The chain carries TRBV30 and TRBJ1-1; TRBD1 agrees at 8 bases. The J segment lost 1 base and the V segment lost 4 bases, leaving 2 bases of the junction unmatched. This CDR3 is 13 amino acids long. Per germline, CDR1 GTSNPN and CDR2 SVGIG (reference sequence). CDR3: CAWTTGGNTEAFF. CDR3 bases: TGTGCCTGGACAACAGGGGGGAACACTGAAGCTTTCTTT.

The chain has TRBV4-2 and TRBJ2-3; 8 bases are shared with TRBD1. V shed 4 bases, J shed 3 bases, and the junction held 9 bases outside the gene matches. Germline V gene lookup returns CDR1 LGHNA and CDR2 YNFKEQ. This CDR3 comprises 16 residues. CDR3 amino acids: CASSPRGQGRTDTQYF. The CDR3 DNA follows: TGTGCCAGCAGCCCCCGAGGACAGGGTAGGACAGATACGCAGTATTTT.

The rearrangement uses TRBV7-2 and TRBJ2-2; 12 nucleotides line up with TRBD2. Trimming removed 5 bases from V and 0 bases from J; junction bases left unmatched: 4. The CDR3 is made up of 17 amino acids. From germline, CDR1 is SGHTA and CDR2 FQGNSA. CDR3 in DNA: TGTGCCAGCAGCCTTCGGACTAGCGGGACGAACACCGGGGAGCTGTTTTTT. Amino acid sequence: CASSLRTSGTNTGELFF. Filled out from reference TRBV7-2 and TRBJ2-2, the complete variable domain reads GAGVSQSPSNKVTEKGKDVELRCDPISGHTALYWYRQSLGQGLEFLIYFQGNSAPDKSGLPSDRFSAERTGGSVSTLTIQRTQQEDSAVYLCASSLRTSGTNTGELFFGEGSRLTVL.

This rearrangement joins TRBV7-9 to TRBJ1-1; unclear D gene. Germline CDR1 reads SEHNR; CDR2 reads FQNEAQ (reference sequence). This CDR3 has 13 amino acids. Deletions cut 5 bases from V and 3 bases from J, with 10 bases between. CDR3 protein: CASSARLDTEAFF. The CDR3 coding sequence is TGTGCCAGCAGCGCCCGGTTGGACACTGAAGCTTTCTTT.

The V call is TRBV5-1, the J call TRBJ1-4; 10 bases agree with TRBD1. J was trimmed by 0 bases and V by 4 bases; bases with no gene match: 9. CDR1 is SGHRS and CDR2 is YFSETQ in the germline V gene. The CDR3 is 18 residues long. CDR3 bases: TGCGCCAGCAGCCGAAGGAGGGACAGGGGAGCAACTAATGAAAAACTGTTTTTT. This codes for CASSRRRDRGATNEKLFF.

The chain uses TRBV19 and TRBJ1-2, with D possibly TRBD1 on 5 matching bases. Trimming removed 5 bases at V and 1 base at J, with 14 bases between. The germline CDR1 and CDR2 sequences are LNHDA and SQIVND (reference sequence). The CDR3 spans 15 residues. In DNA, the CDR3 is TGTGCCAGTAGTCCCCAGGGAGGTGATAACTATGGCTACACCTTC. Amino acids: CASSPQGGDNYGYTF. Using reference TRBV19 and TRBJ1-2 for the parts outside the CDR3, the full variable domain is DGGITQSPKYLFRKEGQNVTLSCEQNLNHDAMYWYRQDPGQGLRLIYYSQIVNDFQKGDIAEGYSVSREKKESFPLTVTSAQKNPTAFYLCASSPQGGDNYGYTFGSGTRLTVV.

Ten or more counts support this clone. The CDR3 loop reads CASSQIAGESIQYF. The CDR3, as DNA: TGTGCCAGCAGCCAAATAGCGGGAGAGAGCATTCAGTACTTC. The V gene is TRBV4-2, the J gene TRBJ2-4, with 9 bases identical to TRBD2. Germline values: CDR1 LGHNA, CDR2 YNFKEQ. V trimming: 2 bases; J trimming: 9 bases; junction bases outside the gene matches: 5. The CDR3 consists of 14 residues.

The V call is TRBV4-3, the J call TRBJ2-3, with TRBD1 matching 10 bases. The CDR3 sequence is 15 residues long. The germline V gene encodes CDR1 LGHNA and CDR2 YSLEER. The J segment lost 1 base and the V segment lost 4 bases, leaving 2 bases of the junction unmatched. The CDR3 sequence: CASSPGQGGTDTQYF. In nucleotides, the CDR3 is TGCGCCAGCAGCCCCGGACAGGGGGGCACAGATACGCAGTATTTT.